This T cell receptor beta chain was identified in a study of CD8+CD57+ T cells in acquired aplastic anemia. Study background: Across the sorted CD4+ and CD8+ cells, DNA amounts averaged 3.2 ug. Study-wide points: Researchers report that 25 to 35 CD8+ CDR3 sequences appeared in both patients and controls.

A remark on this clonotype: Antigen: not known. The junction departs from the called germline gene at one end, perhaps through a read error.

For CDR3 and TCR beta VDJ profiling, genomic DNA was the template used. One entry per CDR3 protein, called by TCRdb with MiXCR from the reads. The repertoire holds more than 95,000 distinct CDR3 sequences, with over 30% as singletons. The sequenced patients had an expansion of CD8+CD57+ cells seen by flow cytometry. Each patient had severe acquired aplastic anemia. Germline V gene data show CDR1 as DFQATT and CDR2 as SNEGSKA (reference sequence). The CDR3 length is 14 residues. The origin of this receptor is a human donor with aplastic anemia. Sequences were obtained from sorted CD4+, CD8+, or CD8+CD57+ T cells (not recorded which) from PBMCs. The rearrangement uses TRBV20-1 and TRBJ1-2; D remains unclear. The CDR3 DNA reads TGCAGTGCTAGAGGGAGCATAGATAACTATGGCTGCACCTTC. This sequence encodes CSARGSIDNYGCTF.